This TCR beta chain was captured by sequencing in a study of early T cells in non-severe SARS-CoV-2 infection (dated by TCRdb to the early 2020s). Background for the entire study: Bulk RNA from unsorted whole blood was used for TCR sequencing, so alpha and beta chains could not be paired.

The library relied on 5' RACE. These reads were obtained on a NextSeq 500. Unique molecular identifiers were attached to individual cDNA molecules in the TCR library protocol so that sequencing error and PCR bias could be corrected. Sequencing covered both TCR alpha and beta chains, and within each sample the abundances of alpha and beta sequences were tightly co-correlated. On the study's bioinformatics: Decombinator V4 was used to annotate TCR sequences for V gene, J gene and CDR3. TCRs were defined as expanded if a significant change between any two time points was detected under a Poisson model with p below 0.0001. TCR abundances were normalised to the total number of TCRs sequenced per sample and expressed as counts per million. MAIT TCRs were defined by TRAV1-2 paired with TRAJ12, TRAJ20 or TRAJ33, and iNKT TCRs by TRAV10 paired with TRAJ18. VDJdb, accessed 1 November 2021, was searched for CMV, EBV and SARS-CoV-2 annotated TCRs, excluding TCRs annotated for multiple antigens. TCRdb took the public reads, trimmed them with fastp at Q25, ran MiXCR for clone calling and kept in-frame beta chains. Each entry is one CDR3 protein sequence, shown with its most common DNA and genes. The V and J calls follow TCRdb's processing rather than the paper's. Within this sample are approximately 81,000 distinct CDR3 sequences, with about 14% of them counted one time only. Roughly 3% of the sample goes to the ten largest clones.

Points on this clonotype: The antigen it binds to is not known. Nothing much larger sits one base from this clone, and base qualities are not available.

Deletion took 3 bases off V and 2 bases off J, with a span of 17 bases between the germline ends. The germline V gene gives CDR1 as KGHSH and CDR2 as LQKENI. The CDR3 contains 16 residues, cysteine and phenylalanine counted. Only the CDR3 part of the read is kept: 48 bases, read in frame from the first base. Set within a cohort of healthcare workers in London, UK, this nested case-control study involved weekly PCR testing of nasopharyngeal swabs along with blood sampling. Healthcare workers were recruited during the week of the UK lockdown, between 23 and 31 March 2020, and followed weekly for up to roughly 15 weeks. What the study reported, not specific to this receptor: Matching against VDJdb was skewed toward anti-spike CD8 responses, likely underestimated virus-specific expansions, and missed private and CD4 specificities.

The receptor's source is an adult who was a healthcare worker with PCR-confirmed SARS-CoV-2 infection or an uninfected control (not recorded which). Sequencing used whole blood. The rearranged chain carries TRBV18 and TRBJ2-7, and perhaps TRBD1 as D gene, on 6 matching bases. The CDR3 is CASSPGQGRDTYEQYF. The bases read TGTGCCAGCTCACCCGGTCAAGGCAGGGACACCTACGAGCAGTACTTC.